These 30 T cell receptor beta chains originate from one sample sequenced in a study of CXCR3-negative and CXCR3-positive naive CD8 T cells. Study results and caveats: In CXCR3-positive naive cells, the TRB CDR3s were more hydrophobic than in CXCR3-negative naive cells.

UMI-labeled 5' RACE TRB cDNA libraries were prepared from the cells. Using the 5' RACE reads, TCRdb records one entry per CDR3 protein without DNA. This sample contains over 70,000 distinct CDR3 sequences. For these TCRs, the target antigens are not known. The sample consisted of naive CXCR3+ CD8+ T cells from blood. Subset here: CD45RO-CCR7+CD27+CD95- naive CD8+ T cells expressing CXCR3 (TNR3+). The receptors originated from a human donor in good health. Some clones in this sample may be carry-over from other donors' samples.

The chain recombines TRBV9 with TRBJ2-3. There are 12 residues in the CDR3. The germline V gene encodes CDR1 SGDLS and CDR2 YYNGEE. The CDR3 is CASSAASDTQYF.

This chain connects TRBV12-3 or TRBV12-4 to TRBJ2-2. CDR3 length: 12 residues. This CDR3 reads CASSFWGGELFF.

The V and J genes are TRBV20-1 and TRBJ1-1; lacking DNA, the TRBD1 call made by TCRdb goes unchecked. CDR1 is DFQATT and CDR2 is SNEGSKA in the germline V gene (reference sequence). The length of the CDR3 is 14 residues. CDR3 in amino acids: CSAFRTGGNTEAFF.

The genes are TRBV5-1 and TRBJ2-3; TCRdb indicates TRBD1, and absent DNA this call remains unverified. The CDR3 loop spans 19 amino acids. CDR1 and CDR2 from the germline V gene are SGHRS and YFSETQ. The CDR3 is CASSFGVNDRESPTDTQYF. Complete variable domain (other parts from reference TRBV5-1 and TRBJ2-3): KAGVTQTPRYLIKTRGQQVTLSCSPISGHRSVSWYQQTPGQGLQFLFEYFSETQRNKGNFPGRFSGRQFSNSRSEMNVSTLELGDSALYLCASSFGVNDRESPTDTQYFGPGTRLTVL.

The V gene is TRBV7-9, the J gene TRBJ2-1; as DNA is missing, the TRBD2 call by TCRdb cannot be tested. The CDR3 extends over 16 amino acids. Germline V lookup: CDR1 SEHNR, CDR2 FQNEAQ (reference sequence). CDR3: CASSPPTSGTNNEQFF.

This chain's CDR3 is CASTINSGQVAYEQYF. V gene TRBV6-5 combines with J gene TRBJ2-7; the D call from TCRdb, TRBD1, cannot be confirmed without DNA. Germline V lookup: CDR1 MNHEY, CDR2 SVGAGI. This CDR3 is 16 amino acids long.

V is TRBV6-4 and J is TRBJ2-2. The length of the CDR3 is 14 residues. CDR1 is MRHNA and CDR2 is SNTAGT in the germline V gene. CDR3 region: CASSDSTNTGELFF.

The V and J genes are TRBV28 and TRBJ2-7; the D call of TRBD1 rests on TCRdb alone, since no DNA is present to check it. CDR3 length: 13 amino acids. Germline values: CDR1 MDHEN, CDR2 SYDVKM. CDR3 amino acids: CASSRAGNVEQYF.

The rearrangement links TRBV5-6 to TRBJ2-1; the D call from TCRdb, TRBD2, cannot be confirmed without DNA. The V gene's germline CDR1 is SGHDT and CDR2 YYEEEE. This CDR3 region has 14 residues. The CDR3 spells CATESGTRSNEQFF.

V and J are TRBV20-1 and TRBJ2-7; there is no DNA to check the TCRdb D call of TRBD2. Germline V gene data show CDR1 as DFQATT and CDR2 as SNEGSKA (reference sequence). The CDR3 has 14 residues. CDR3 protein: CSAYLAGEAYEQYF.

This rearrangement joins TRBV12-3 or TRBV12-4 to TRBJ1-1; with no DNA, the TCRdb D assignment of TRBD1 cannot be verified. The CDR3 is 14 residues long. This chain's CDR3 is CASSLGRGNTEAFF.

The CDR3 spells CASKLSGEEAFF. This chain uses TRBV12-3 or TRBV12-4 with TRBJ1-1; TCRdb reports TRBD1, a call that lacks DNA to check it against. The CDR3 runs to 12 residues.

The J gene is TRBJ2-7, the V gene TRBV7-2; TCRdb returns TRBD2, unconfirmable since there is no DNA. The CDR3 has 15 amino acids. Germline V lookup: CDR1 SGHTA, CDR2 FQGNSA. The CDR3 protein is CASSGRTNGSYEQYF. The full variable domain, in which reference TRBV7-2 and TRBJ2-7 provide the parts outside the CDR3, is GAGVSQSPSNKVTEKGKDVELRCDPISGHTALYWYRQSLGQGLEFLIYFQGNSAPDKSGLPSDRFSAERTGGSVSTLTIQRTQQEDSAVYLCASSGRTNGSYEQYFGPGTRLTVT.

CDR3 loop: CSAEPVPWLSGNTIYF. The rearrangement joins TRBV20-1 to TRBJ1-3; the D call of TRBD1 rests on TCRdb alone, since no DNA is present to check it. Germline CDR1 DFQATT, CDR2 SNEGSKA (reference sequence). The CDR3 totals 16 residues.

The gene calls are TRBV6-2 or TRBV6-3 and TRBJ2-5; the TRBD2 assignment by TCRdb is unverifiable without DNA. The CDR3 loop spans 13 amino acids. From germline, CDR1 is MNHEY and CDR2 SVGEGT. CDR3 loop: CASSLSEEETQYF.

The genes are TRBV9 and TRBJ2-5; checking the TCRdb D call of TRBD2 is not possible without DNA. The CDR3 loop spans 17 amino acids. Germline CDR1 SGDLS, CDR2 YYNGEE. This chain's CDR3 is CASSVEGTRAAQETQYF.

V usage is TRBV18 and J usage is TRBJ1-5; checking the TCRdb D call of TRBD1 is not possible without DNA. This CDR3 spans 15 amino acids. Germline-derived CDR1 and CDR2 are KGHSH and LQKENI. The CDR3 is CASSPTTGGREPQHF. Drawing the rest from reference TRBV18 and TRBJ1-5, the complete variable domain is NAGVMQNPRHLVRRRGQEARLRCSPMKGHSHVYWYRQLPEEGLKFMVYLQKENIIDESGMPKERFSAEFPKEGPSILRIQQVVRGDSAAYFCASSPTTGGREPQHFGDGTRLSIL.

This rearrangement joins TRBV5-1 to TRBJ2-7; absent DNA, TCRdb's TRBD1 call cannot be checked. CDR3 length: 14 residues. Germline V gives CDR1 SGHRS, CDR2 YFSETQ. The CDR3 spells CASSLEQGPYEQYF.

The chain's CDR3 is CSAETGTGELFF. The rearrangement joins TRBV29-1 to TRBJ2-2. The V gene's germline CDR1 is SQVTM and CDR2 ANQGSEA. CDR3 size: 12 residues.

The rearrangement joins TRBV6-6 to TRBJ2-7; the TCRdb D gene call, TRBD2, has no DNA to confirm it. The CDR3 covers 16 residues. Germline CDR1 is MNHNY and CDR2 is SVGAGI (reference sequence). The CDR3 reads CASSPQLASRLYEQYF.

The V gene is TRBV7-6, the J gene TRBJ2-5. Per germline, CDR1 SGHVS and CDR2 FNYEAQ. The length of the CDR3 is 15 residues. The CDR3 sequence is CASSLLSQKQETQYF.

This chain connects TRBV15 to TRBJ2-7; checking the TCRdb D call of TRBD1 is not possible without DNA. This CDR3 region has 16 residues. The germline V gene encodes CDR1 LNHNV and CDR2 YYDKDF (reference sequence). This CDR3 reads CATSRDRGWSSYEQYF.

The chain joins TRBV25-1 to TRBJ2-7; TCRdb's assignment of TRBD1 cannot be checked, as there is no DNA. Germline values: CDR1 MGHDK, CDR2 SYGVNS. The CDR3 is 17 residues long. The CDR3 reads CASSEYLGQGAGYEQYF.

The V gene is TRBV27, the J gene TRBJ2-7; absent DNA, TCRdb's TRBD2 call cannot be checked. The CDR3 loop spans 15 amino acids. CDR1 and CDR2 from the germline V gene are MNHEY and SMNVEV (reference sequence). This chain's CDR3 is CASSISTSAVYEQYF.

The CDR3 spells CASSEYPVDTNTEAFF. V and J are TRBV25-1 and TRBJ1-1. CDR3 length equals 16 residues. The V gene's germline CDR1 is MGHDK and CDR2 SYGVNS.

The chain couples TRBV6-5 to TRBJ2-2; TCRdb picks TRBD1, but there is no DNA to check that call. The length of the CDR3 is 15 residues. Germline values: CDR1 MNHEY, CDR2 SVGAGI. CDR3 protein: CASSFTREGTGELFF.

The genes are TRBV19 and TRBJ1-5; TCRdb's D call of TRBD1 is untestable without DNA. The CDR3 runs to 14 residues. Germline-derived CDR1 and CDR2 are LNHDA and SQIVND (reference sequence). The CDR3 sequence: CASSGTYSNQPQHF. Looking up the rest from reference TRBV19 and TRBJ1-5 gives the full variable domain: DGGITQSPKYLFRKEGQNVTLSCEQNLNHDAMYWYRQDPGQGLRLIYYSQIVNDFQKGDIAEGYSVSREKKESFPLTVTSAQKNPTAFYLCASSGTYSNQPQHFGDGTRLSIL.

The chain couples TRBV28 to TRBJ2-7. The CDR3 spans 11 residues. Germline V gives CDR1 MDHEN, CDR2 SYDVKM. The chain's CDR3 is CASSLFYEQYF. Full variable domain (outside the CDR3, taken from reference TRBV28 and TRBJ2-7): DVKVTQSSRYLVKRTGEKVFLECVQDMDHENMFWYRQDPGLGLRLIYFSYDVKMKEKGDIPEGYSVSREKKERFSLILESASTNQTSMYLCASSLFYEQYFGPGTRLTVT.

The V gene is TRBV28, the J gene TRBJ1-1. Germline CDR1 is MDHEN and CDR2 is SYDVKM. The CDR3 loop spans 13 amino acids. The CDR3 loop reads CASTDNRNTEAFF.

The chain couples TRBV5-1 to TRBJ2-7; TCRdb's D call, TRBD1, is unchecked because there is no DNA. The CDR3 length is 14 residues. Germline CDR1 SGHRS, CDR2 YFSETQ. CDR3 region: CASSLSTGSYEQYF. The full variable domain, rest sourced from reference TRBV5-1 and TRBJ2-7, is KAGVTQTPRYLIKTRGQQVTLSCSPISGHRSVSWYQQTPGQGLQFLFEYFSETQRNKGNFPGRFSGRQFSNSRSEMNVSTLELGDSALYLCASSLSTGSYEQYFGPGTRLTVT.